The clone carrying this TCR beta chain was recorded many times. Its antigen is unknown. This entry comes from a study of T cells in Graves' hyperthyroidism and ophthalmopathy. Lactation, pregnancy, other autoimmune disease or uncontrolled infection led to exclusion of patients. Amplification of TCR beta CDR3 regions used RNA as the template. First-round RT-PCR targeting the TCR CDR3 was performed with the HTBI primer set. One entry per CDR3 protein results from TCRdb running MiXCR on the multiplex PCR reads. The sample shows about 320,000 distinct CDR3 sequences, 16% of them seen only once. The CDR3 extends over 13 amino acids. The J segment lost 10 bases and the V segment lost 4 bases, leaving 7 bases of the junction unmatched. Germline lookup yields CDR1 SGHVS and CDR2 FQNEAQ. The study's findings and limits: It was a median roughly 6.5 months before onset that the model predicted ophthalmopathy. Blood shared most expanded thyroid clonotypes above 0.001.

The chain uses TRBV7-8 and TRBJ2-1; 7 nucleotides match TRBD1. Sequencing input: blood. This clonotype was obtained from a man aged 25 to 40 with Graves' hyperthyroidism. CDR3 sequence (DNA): TGTGCCAGCAGCTCGGACAGGCCTTTGGAGCAGTTCTTC. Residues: CASSSDRPLEQFF.